The entry below gives a single T cell receptor beta chain sequence along with its context. The source of the sample is a study of cytomegalovirus exposure and HLA in healthy donors. The PCR used 60 Vbeta and 13 Jbeta primers. Sequencing used immunoSEQ multiplex PCR; TCRdb keeps in-frame clones, though not all of them. The sample has more than 65,000 clones, 60% to 80% seen once. Source material: PBMCs. The sequence was obtained from a female donor in good health and CMV-seronegative.

CDR3: CASSITGGNEAFF. The CDR3 nucleotides read TGTGCCAGTAGTATAACAGGTGGGAATGAAGCTTTCTTT. This chain links TRBV19 with TRBJ1-1, with a tentative D call TRBD1 (5 bases). The CDR3 sequence is 13 residues long. Germline V gene data show CDR1 as LNHDA and CDR2 as SQIVND (reference sequence). V lost 2 bases, J lost 7 bases, and 11 bases lay in between.